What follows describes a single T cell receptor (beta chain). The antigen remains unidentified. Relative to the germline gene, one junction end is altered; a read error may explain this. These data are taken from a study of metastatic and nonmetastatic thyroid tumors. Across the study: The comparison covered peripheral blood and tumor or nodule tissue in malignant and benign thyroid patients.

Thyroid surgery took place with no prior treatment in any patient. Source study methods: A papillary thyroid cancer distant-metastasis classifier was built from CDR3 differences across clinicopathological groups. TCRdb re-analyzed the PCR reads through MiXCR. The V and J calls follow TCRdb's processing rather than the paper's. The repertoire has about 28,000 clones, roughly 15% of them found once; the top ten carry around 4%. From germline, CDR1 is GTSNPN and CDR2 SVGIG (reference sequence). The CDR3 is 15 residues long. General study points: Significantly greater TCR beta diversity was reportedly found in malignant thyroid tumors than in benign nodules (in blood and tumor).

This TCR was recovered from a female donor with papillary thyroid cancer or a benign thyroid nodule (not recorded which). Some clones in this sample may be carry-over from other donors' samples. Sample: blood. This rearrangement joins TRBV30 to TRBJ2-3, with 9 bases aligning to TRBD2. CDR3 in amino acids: CSCGPRGGGEDTQYF. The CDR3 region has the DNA TGTTCCTGTGGTCCTAGGGGCGGGGGGGAGGATACGCAGTATTTT.